The present T cell receptor (beta chain) was sequenced within a study of blood T cell repertoires in COVID-19. Study as a whole: From the United States, Italy and Spain came samples of acute and convalescent COVID-19.

Study members were between 18 and 89 years old and lived in 25 or so US regions. Assay: immunoSEQ multiplex PCR; the TCRdb copy retains only in-frame clones and omits some. The sample consists of over 250,000 clones, approximately 92% of them appearing once. Germline CDR1 reads SGHTA; CDR2 reads FQGNSA. Trimming stripped 4 bases from V and 0 bases from J, with 13 bases between. The CDR3 length is 15 residues. This TCR was recovered from a woman between 25 and 40 years old who had recovered from COVID-19. The rearrangement links TRBV7-2 to TRBJ2-7, with D possibly TRBD2 on 6 matching bases. The source material was PBMCs or T cells enriched from blood (not recorded which). The CDR3 sequence is CASSWGLGSSYEQYF. The CDR3 nucleotides are TGTGCCAGCAGCTGGGGACTGGGGAGCTCCTACGAGCAGTACTTC.